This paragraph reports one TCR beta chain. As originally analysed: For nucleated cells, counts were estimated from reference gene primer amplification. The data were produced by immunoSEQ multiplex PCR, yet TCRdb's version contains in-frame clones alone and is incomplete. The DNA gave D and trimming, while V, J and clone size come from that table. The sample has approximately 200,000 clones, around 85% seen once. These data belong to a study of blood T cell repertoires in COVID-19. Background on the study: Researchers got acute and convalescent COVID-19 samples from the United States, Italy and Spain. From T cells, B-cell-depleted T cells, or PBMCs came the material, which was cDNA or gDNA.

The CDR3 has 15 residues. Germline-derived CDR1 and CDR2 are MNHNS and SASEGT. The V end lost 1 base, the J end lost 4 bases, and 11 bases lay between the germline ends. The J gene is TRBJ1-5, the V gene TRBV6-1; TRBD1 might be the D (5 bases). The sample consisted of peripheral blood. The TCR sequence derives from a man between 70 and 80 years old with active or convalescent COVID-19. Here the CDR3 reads CASSEGVQENQPQHF. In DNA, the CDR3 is TGTGCCAGCAGTGAAGGTGTACAGGAGAATCAGCCCCAGCATTTT.